The 24 T cell receptor beta chains below were found in one sample sequenced in a study of blood T cell repertoires in COVID-19. Data came from immunoSEQ multiplex PCR; TCRdb stores just in-frame clones and leaves some out. Here the sample spans about 220,000 clones, roughly 85% being singletons. The sample consisted of peripheral blood. The origin of the receptors is a woman of 80 years or more with acute or convalescent COVID-19.

The chain carries TRBV29-1 and TRBJ2-5; TRBD2 is a possible D gene (6 bases). The CDR3 consists of 12 residues. In germline, CDR1 is SQVTM, CDR2 ANQGSEA. Trimming took 6 bases from V and 5 from J, leaving 13 bases between them. CDR3 residues: CSVAAGMETQYF. CDR3 nucleotide sequence: TGCAGCGTGGCCGCGGGGATGGAGACCCAGTACTTC.

With regard to this clone: Relative to the germline gene, one junction end is altered; a read error may explain this. Other DNA sequences in the sample encode the same CDR3. This chain links TRBV7-6 with TRBJ1-1; weak D call: TRBD1 (5 bases). Germline-derived CDR1 and CDR2 are SGHVS and FNYEAQ. The CDR3 spans 13 residues. The CDR3 sequence is CASSLGQNTEAFF. The DNA for the CDR3 is TGTGCCAGCAGTTTAGGACAGAACACTGAAGCTTTCTTT.

This chain uses TRBV13 with TRBJ1-2; a weak D match, TRBD1 (6 bases). CDR1 and CDR2 from the germline V gene are PRHDT and FYEKMQ (reference sequence). V lost 0 bases and J lost 4, with 21 bases in between. CDR3 length: 18 amino acids. CDR3 amino acids: CASSLGRGGEVRFYGYTF. The DNA of the CDR3 is TGTGCCAGCAGCTTAGGCCGTGGGGGCGAGGTTAGGTTCTATGGCTACACCTTC.

The V and J genes are TRBV10-3 and TRBJ2-3; D perhaps matches TRBD1 (5 bases). This CDR3 is 14 amino acids long. V gave up 2 bases and J gave up 3 bases, with 9 bases separating them. Per germline, CDR1 ENHRY and CDR2 SYGVKD. The CDR3 sequence: CAISERGRTDTQYF. The CDR3 bases are TGTGCCATCAGTGAGAGGGGCAGGACAGATACGCAGTATTTT.

This clone was observed once. This chain connects TRBV7-2 to TRBJ1-5, with D perhaps matching TRBD1 (5 bases). Between the trimmed V and J ends, which lost 1 base and 7 bases, there was a span of 14 bases. Germline V gene sequence: CDR1 SGHTA, CDR2 FQGNSA. The CDR3 spans 15 residues. The CDR3: CASSLVGGRAQPQHF. CDR3 DNA: TGTGCCAGCAGCTTAGTGGGAGGCAGGGCGCAGCCCCAGCATTTT. Using reference TRBV7-2 and TRBJ1-5 for the parts outside the CDR3, the full variable domain is GAGVSQSPSNKVTEKGKDVELRCDPISGHTALYWYRQSLGQGLEFLIYFQGNSAPDKSGLPSDRFSAERTGGSVSTLTIQRTQQEDSAVYLCASSLVGGRAQPQHFGDGTRLSIL.

This rearrangement joins TRBV5-5 to TRBJ1-1; possibly TRBD1 for D (5 bases). The CDR3 has 14 amino acids. The ends were cut back, 3 bases at V and 4 bases at J, with 13 bases in the middle. Germline lookup yields CDR1 SGHKS and CDR2 YYEKEE (reference sequence). The CDR3 loop reads CASSSGGVGTEAFF. CDR3 sequence (DNA): TGTGCCAGCAGCTCGGGAGGGGTAGGCACTGAAGCTTTCTTT.

The J gene is TRBJ1-2, the V gene TRBV3-1 (or the pseudogene TRBV3-2), with 7 bases fitting TRBD1. The CDR3 sequence is 14 residues long. Germline trimming cut 2 bases from V and 7 bases from J; bases unmatched to any gene: 7. Germline CDR1 LGHDT, CDR2 YNNKEL (reference sequence). CDR3 protein: CASSQPGTEGGYTF. CDR3 bases: TGTGCCAGCAGCCAACCCGGGACAGAAGGTGGCTACACCTTC.

The chain couples TRBV30 to TRBJ1-1; no clear D. The germline V gene has CDR1 GTSNPN and CDR2 SVGIG (reference sequence). Trimming left V 0 bases short and J 3 bases short, with 8 bases between. The length of the CDR3 is 13 residues. CDR3 sequence reads: CAWSVGGHTEAFF. The CDR3 DNA follows: TGTGCCTGGAGTGTGGGAGGGCACACTGAAGCTTTCTTT.

V and J are TRBV9 and TRBJ1-2; no clear D. The ends were cut back, 4 bases at V and 8 bases at J, with 9 bases in the middle. The CDR3 sequence is 11 residues long. The germline gives CDR1 SGDLS, CDR2 YYNGEE. The CDR3: CASSRESGYTF. DNA for the CDR3: TGTGCCAGCAGCCGCGAGTCCGGCTACACCTTC.

This clone has a single count. The V gene is TRBV7-2, the J gene TRBJ1-2, with TRBD1 matching over 8 bases. Germline V gene lookup returns CDR1 SGHTA and CDR2 FQGNSA. This CDR3 is 16 amino acids long. V lost 5 bases, J lost 8 bases, and 16 bases stayed unmatched. The CDR3 coding sequence is TGTGCCAGCAGCCTCAGGGGGCGAAACATGTTTGGCGGCTACACCTTC. Translated, it gives CASSLRGRNMFGGYTF.

The rearrangement joins TRBV7-3 to TRBJ1-2, with D possibly being TRBD1 (6 bases). The CDR3 has 15 amino acids. Germline CDR1 reads SGHTA; CDR2 reads FQGTGA. V gave up 1 base and J gave up 3 bases, with 12 bases separating them. The CDR3 loop is CASSLKGDTDYGYTF. The CDR3 DNA sequence: TGTGCCAGCAGCTTAAAAGGGGACACGGACTATGGCTACACCTTC. Full variable domain (missing parts from reference TRBV7-3 and TRBJ1-2): GAGVSQTPSNKVTEKGKYVELRCDPISGHTALYWYRQSLGQGPEFLIYFQGTGAADDSGLPNDRFFAVRPEGSVSTLKIQRTERGDSAVYLCASSLKGDTDYGYTFGSGTRLTVV.

This clone has only one observation. The rearrangement uses TRBV2 and TRBJ2-5, with a weak D call TRBD1 (7 bases). Trimming stripped 6 bases from V and 5 bases from J, with 10 bases between. CDR3 size: 12 residues. The germline gives CDR1 SNHLY, CDR2 FYNNEI. The CDR3 sequence is CASRSGGETQYF. DNA of the CDR3: TGTGCCAGCAGATCAGGGGGGGAGACCCAGTACTTC.

This clone showed up just a few times. This chain links TRBV24-1 with TRBJ1-2; a possible D gene is TRBD1 (6 bases). Germline V gives CDR1 KGHDR, CDR2 SFDVKD. The V end was cut by 4 bases, the J end by 8 bases, with 10 bases between. The CDR3 runs 12 residues. In DNA form, the CDR3 reads TGTGCCACCAGTGAGGGGGCACGGGGCTACACCTTC. As protein: CATSEGARGYTF.

The genes are TRBV6-6 and TRBJ1-2; D remains ambiguous. This CDR3 has 9 amino acids. Germline CDR1 reads MNHNY; CDR2 reads SVGAGI (reference sequence). The germline V and J ends were trimmed by 7 bases and 7 bases, with 4 bases remaining between them. As DNA, the CDR3 is TGTGCCAGCAACGGTGGCTACACCTTC. Protein: CASNGGYTF.

The genes are TRBV7-9 and TRBJ1-1; perhaps TRBD1 as D (6 bases). Trimming left V 2 bases short and J 6 bases short, with 10 bases between. The CDR3 extends over 13 amino acids. Germline assignment: CDR1 SEHNR and CDR2 FQNEAQ (reference sequence). CDR3 loop: CASSLLGAAEAFF. DNA of the CDR3: TGTGCCAGCAGCTTATTGGGGGCGGCTGAAGCTTTCTTT.

The chain links TRBV6-5 to TRBJ1-3, with D uncertain. The CDR3 spans 16 residues. From germline, CDR1 is MNHEY and CDR2 SVGAGI. V lost 0 bases to trimming and J lost 0 bases, with 9 bases between them. This chain's CDR3 is CASSYSRSRSGNTIYF. Here the CDR3 DNA reads TGTGCCAGCAGTTACTCACGGAGCCGCTCTGGAAACACCATATATTTT.

The chain links TRBV5-6 to TRBJ2-1; 8 nucleotides line up with TRBD1. CDR3 length equals 15 residues. CDR1 and CDR2 from the germline V gene are SGHDT and YYEEEE. The V and J ends lost 0 bases and 3 bases, in that order; junction bases with no gene match: 2. CDR3 loop: CASSLGTGHYNEQFF. DNA for the CDR3: TGTGCCAGCAGCTTGGGGACAGGGCACTACAATGAGCAGTTCTTC. The whole variable domain, remainder taken from reference TRBV5-6 and TRBJ2-1, is DAGVTQSPTHLIKTRGQQVTLRCSPKSGHDTVSWYQQALGQGPQFIFQYYEEEERQRGNFPDRFSGHQFPNYSSELNVNALLLGDSALYLCASSLGTGHYNEQFFGPGTRLTVL.

The rearrangement uses TRBV5-1 and TRBJ2-7, with 9 bases identical to TRBD2. The CDR3 runs to 14 residues. From germline, CDR1 is SGHRS and CDR2 YFSETQ. The J segment lost 6 bases and the V segment lost 1 base, leaving 5 bases of the junction unmatched. The CDR3 spells CASSLTSGPTEQYF. The CDR3 DNA is TGCGCCAGCAGCTTGACTAGCGGGCCGACCGAGCAGTACTTC.

The CDR3 coding sequence is TGTGCCAGCAGCCCCTTATGGGGGGTGGGTGAAGCTTTCTTT. It specifies CASSPLWGVGEAFF. The chain links TRBV7-2 to TRBJ1-1, with D tentatively TRBD1 (5 bases). The CDR3 totals 14 residues. V was pared by 5 bases and J by 7 bases, with 17 bases between. The germline CDR1 and CDR2 sequences are SGHTA and FQGNSA.

The V and J genes are TRBV9 and TRBJ2-1, with a tentative D call TRBD2 (6 bases). The CDR3 totals 16 residues. CDR1 SGDLS and CDR2 YYNGEE come from the germline V gene. Trimming shortened V by 5 bases and J by 0 bases, and 15 bases separated the two germline ends. The CDR3 DNA reads TGTGCCAGCAGACCCGCAACCGGGAGCTCCTACAATGAGCAGTTCTTC. This codes for CASRPATGSSYNEQFF.

This clone appeared a single time. V gene TRBV2 combines with J gene TRBJ2-7; D perhaps matches TRBD2 (5 bases). This CDR3 contains 11 residues. The V end was cut by 6 bases, the J end by 10 bases, with 13 bases between. From germline, CDR1 is SNHLY and CDR2 FYNNEI. The CDR3 DNA follows: TGTGCCAGCAGCGCCATCAGGACTCAGTACTTC. Protein product: CASSAIRTQYF.

V gene TRBV4-1 combines with J gene TRBJ1-1; the D is unclear. V lost 0 bases to trimming and J lost 8 bases, with 16 bases between them. The CDR3 is 15 amino acids. CDR1 is MGHRA and CDR2 is YSYEKL in the germline V gene. The CDR3 loop is CASSQDFGSGGEAFF. The CDR3 DNA reads TGCGCCAGCAGCCAAGACTTTGGTAGTGGAGGGGAAGCTTTCTTT.

The chain couples TRBV4-3 to TRBJ1-2, with D tentatively TRBD1 (6 bases). This CDR3 is built from 14 residues. V shed 0 bases and J shed 8 bases, with 13 bases lying between them. The germline CDR1 and CDR2 sequences are LGHNA and YSLEER. The CDR3 reads CASSQDNRVLGYTF. The CDR3 DNA is TGCGCCAGCAGCCAAGATAACAGGGTTTTGGGCTACACCTTC.

The rearrangement links TRBV29-1 to TRBJ2-3; D might be TRBD2 (7 bases). V lost 6 bases, J lost 5 bases, and 27 bases lay in between. The length of the CDR3 is 17 residues. The V gene's germline CDR1 is SQVTM and CDR2 ANQGSEA. The DNA of the CDR3 is TGCAGCGTGCCCCCTGGGGAGGGAGGGGGACCGGGAGATACGCAGTATTTT. It codes for CSVPPGEGGGPGDTQYF.